This section outlines one T cell receptor beta chain sequence together with its context. In this sample, this clone turned up once. Its cognate antigen has yet to be identified. Nothing much larger sits one base from this clone, and base qualities are not available. The sample belongs to a study of T cell responses to AZD1222 COVID-19 vaccine (dated by TCRdb to about 2021). Broadly, across the study: A total of more than 230 trial participants underwent TCR sequencing, of whom around 200 received two doses of AZD1222 and roughly 25 received two doses of the MenACWY control vaccine. Trial participants were enrolled by age into subgroups of 18-55, 56-69 and 70-plus years, and around 150, 28 and 57 TCR-sequenced participants, respectively, were included in these subgroups.

This specimen's time point label, per the study, means: baseline before first vaccination. Explained via the paper, the treatment or condition label denotes: meningococcal conjugate vaccine given as trial control. Samples from vaccinated people were obtained from the UK trials COV001 and COV002, which included a single-blind randomized controlled phase 2/3 trial of AZD1222 (ChAdOx1 nCoV-19) in healthy adults. Trial participant PBMC samples were collected at day 0 and day 28 after the second dose for TCRbeta chain sequencing. Counted from cysteine to phenylalanine, this CDR3 has 16 amino acids. The sequence is cut down to CDR3 DNA, 48 bases in frame from base 1. CDR1 and CDR2 are drawn from the germline V gene: KGHSH, LQKENI. V has 2 bases trimmed and J has 6 bases trimmed; junction bases matching no gene number 9. The CDR3 regions of human TCRbeta chains were subjected to immunosequencing. Processing in the source paper ran as follows. TCRs in the repertoires were compared against a reference library of SARS-CoV-2-specific TCRs that had been generated with the MIRA antigen-specificity platform. Breadth was defined as the fraction of unique TCRs that were SARS-CoV-2-associated. Depth was defined as the fraction of total T cells that were SARS-CoV-2-associated. Using the MIRA data, each spike-specific TCR was assigned both to the spike region to which the TCR was reactive and to a CD4 or CD8 class. Log10-transformed breadth and depth values were compared by one-way ANOVA with Sidak's multiple comparisons tests. TCRdb provides this immuneACCESS table in a form limited to in-frame rearrangements. Some clones are lacking; in checked studies, under half of them reflect an unresolved V gene, and why the rest are absent is not known. V and J calls plus clone size are reproduced from that table; the DNA served to infer D and trimming. Present in this sample are 80,000 to 90,000 clones, around 90% of which were seen just once. The ten largest account for around 5.5% of the sample.

Summary of the overall study and its limitations: No day 14 peak-response samples were available, so repertoires were characterized only after the peak T cell response. Vaccine-associated CD4 TCRs spanned the whole spike protein, with dominant responses in regions 160-218 and 743-854. Most participants were white British and females outnumbered males, and the authors suggested that clonal diversity may have been underestimated. Spike-specific TCR breadth and depth rose significantly after two AZD1222 doses compared with day 0 and with MenACWY recipients. Conclusions about previously exposed vaccinees are limited, since just a handful of AZD1222 recipients were seropositive for SARS-CoV-2 at baseline. In the small 56-69-year group, the increase in depth fell short of significance, most likely because of low power. Epitopes outside the regions mutated in the B.1.351 and B.1.1.7 variants were reportedly recognized by nearly half of the unique spike-specific TCRs.

The rearrangement combines TRBV18 with TRBJ2-1; TRBD2 agrees with 8 junctional bases. The material was peripheral blood, obtained on day 0 of MenACWY control vaccination. The sequence came from an adult in good health. The DNA sequence is as follows: TGTGCCAGCTCACCAAAGGGGCGGGAGGCCGTCAATGAGCAGTTCTTC. Its protein is CASSPKGREAVNEQFF.